Reported below is one T cell receptor beta chain. Its target is unknown. Trimming removed 6 bases at V and 3 bases at J, with 17 bases between. In germline, CDR1 is MNHEY, CDR2 SVGAGI. The CDR3 length is 15 residues. The record originates from a study of multiple sclerosis patients with progressive multifocal leukoencephalopathy. The time point is: time of PML onset. PML was diagnosed clinically and by MRI, then confirmed by JC virus DNA in cerebrospinal fluid. Produced via immunoSEQ multiplex PCR; TCRdb's table is partial and in-frame only. The sample records 30,000 or so clones, approximately 85% being singletons. Study-wide points: PML-onset expanded TRB clones were detectable before and during natalizumab therapy. Lower normalized Shannon entropy suggested reduced TRB diversity in most PML patients.

J is TRBJ2-5 and V is TRBV6-5; the D is unclear. This clonotype was sampled from a young woman with progressive multifocal leukoencephalopathy. This material consisted of PBMCs, taken from a patient treated with natalizumab. The CDR3 DNA reads as TGTGCCAGCAGCCCGTCTGGACGGCCGAAAGAGACCCAGTACTTC. Translating gives CASSPSGRPKETQYF.